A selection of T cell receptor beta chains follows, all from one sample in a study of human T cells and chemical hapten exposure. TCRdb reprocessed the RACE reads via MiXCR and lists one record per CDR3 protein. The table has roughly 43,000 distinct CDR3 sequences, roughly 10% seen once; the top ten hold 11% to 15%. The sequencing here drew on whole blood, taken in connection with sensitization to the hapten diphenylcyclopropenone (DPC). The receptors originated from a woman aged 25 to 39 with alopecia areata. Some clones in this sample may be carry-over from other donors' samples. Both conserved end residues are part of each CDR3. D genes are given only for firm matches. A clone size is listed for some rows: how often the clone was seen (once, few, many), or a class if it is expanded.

CASSQGTFSYNEQFF	TGTGCCAGCAGCCAGGGGACTTTCTCCTACAATGAGCAGTTCTTC	.	.	TRBV14	TRBJ2-1
CASSLGPADTQYF	TGTGCCAGCAGCTTAGGACCCGCAGATACGCAGTATTTT	.	few	TRBV7-2	TRBJ2-3
CASSPNRGIMNTEAFF	TGTGCCAGCAGTCCCAACAGGGGAATCATGAACACTGAAGCTTTCTTT	TRBD1	.	TRBV6-2/TRBV6-3	TRBJ1-1
CASSGLGETQYF	TGTGCCAGCAGTGGTTTGGGCGAGACCCAGTACTTC	.	.	TRBV2	TRBJ2-5
CASSQYRDSAGYTF	TGTGCCAGCAGCCAATACCGGGACAGTGCTGGCTACACCTTC	TRBD1	once	TRBV3-1	TRBJ1-2
CASSLSLGQPYNEQFF	TGTGCCAGCAGTCTTAGCCTAGGACAGCCTTACAATGAGCAGTTCTTC	.	few	TRBV7-2	TRBJ2-1
CASSIEPTLWTEAFF	TGTGCCAGTAGTATAGAGCCGACCCTTTGGACTGAAGCTTTCTTT	.	few	TRBV19	TRBJ1-1
CASTFNDRVRETQYF	TGCGCCAGCACCTTTAATGACAGGGTCAGAGAGACCCAGTACTTC	TRBD1	.	TRBV5-1	TRBJ2-5
CASSSPGANTDTQYF	TGTGCCAGCAGTTCGCCGGGGGCCAACACAGATACGCAGTATTTT	.	few	TRBV6-6	TRBJ2-3
CASSTGRSNSPLHF	TGTGCCAGCAGCACGGGACGGTCAAATTCACCCCTCCACTTT	.	many	TRBV7-6	TRBJ1-6
CASSLPGQGRSGELFF	TGTGCCAGCAGTTTACCGGGACAGGGAAGATCCGGGGAGCTGTTTTTT	TRBD1	many	TRBV12-3/TRBV12-4	TRBJ2-2
CASSITSGADTQYF	TGTGCCAGCAGTATCACCTCGGGGGCAGATACGCAGTATTTT	.	few	TRBV28	TRBJ2-3
CASSPRTTGELFF	TGTGCCAGCAGCCCGCGGACCACCGGGGAGCTGTTTTTT	.	.	TRBV11-3	TRBJ2-2
CASSGGLDRDTQYF	TGTGCCAGTAGTGGGGGCCTTGATAGGGATACGCAGTATTTT	.	.	TRBV19	TRBJ2-3
CASSTGGSEQYF	TGTGCCAGCAGCACTGGTGGGTCCGAGCAGTACTTC	.	.	TRBV6-5	TRBJ2-7
CASSERQGSTDTQYF	TGTGCCAGCAGTGAACGACAGGGAAGCACAGATACGCAGTATTTT	TRBD1	.	TRBV2	TRBJ2-3
CASSKRQGIIETQYF	TGTGCCAGCAGTAAGAGACAGGGGATAATAGAGACCCAGTACTTC	TRBD1	.	TRBV6-6	TRBJ2-5
CASSLGGAYGYTF	TGTGCCAGCAGTTTGGGGGGAGCCTATGGCTACACCTTC	.	many	TRBV12-3/TRBV12-4	TRBJ1-2
CASSLVAGYSSYEQYF	TGTGCCAGCAGCTTAGTAGCAGGCTACAGCTCCTACGAGCAGTACTTC	.	few	TRBV11-2	TRBJ2-7
CASSRKPPGSENFPIMAFF	TGTGCCAGCTCGCGTAAACCCCCGGGGAGCGAGAATTTCCCCATAATGGCTTTCTTT	.	.	TRBV18	TRBJ1-1
CASRRASGDQETQYF	TGTGCCAGCAGGAGAGCGAGCGGGGACCAAGAGACCCAGTACTTC	TRBD2	many	TRBV6-6	TRBJ2-5
CSVSTRLEVPEAFF	TGCAGCGTTAGTACCCGATTGGAAGTCCCTGAAGCTTTCTTT	.	many	TRBV29-1	TRBJ1-1
CASSPARGSNQPQHF	TGTGCCAGTAGTCCAGCGCGGGGGAGCAATCAGCCCCAGCATTTT	.	many	TRBV19	TRBJ1-5
CASSQDWEGLTGAFF	TGTGCCAGCAGCCAAGATTGGGAGGGTTTAACGGGAGCTTTCTTT	.	few	TRBV3-1	TRBJ1-1
CAISLTDTQYF	TGTGCCATCAGTCTCACAGATACGCAGTATTTT	.	many	TRBV10-3	TRBJ2-3
CASSLVAVGDTGELFF	TGCGCCAGCAGCTTGGTCGCCGTGGGAGACACCGGGGAGCTGTTTTTT	.	.	TRBV5-1	TRBJ2-2
CASSFQRNLNEQFF	TGTGCCAGCAGTTTTCAAAGAAACCTCAATGAGCAGTTCTTC	.	many	TRBV12-3/TRBV12-4	TRBJ2-1
CASSPRDRDIQYF	TGTGCCAGCAGCCCCAGGGACAGGGACATTCAGTACTTC	TRBD1	.	TRBV7-2	TRBJ2-4
CASSLRDTEAFF	TGTGCCTCTAGTCTGAGGGACACTGAAGCTTTCTTT	.	.	TRBV10-3	TRBJ1-1
CAPGDGRFADTQYF	TGTGCCCCCGGTGACGGGAGGTTTGCAGATACGCAGTATTTT	TRBD2	.	TRBV7-9	TRBJ2-3
CASSELAVHNEQFF	TGTGCCAGCAGTGAACTAGCGGTACACAATGAGCAGTTCTTC	TRBD2	few	TRBV2	TRBJ2-1
CASSLQGENYGYTF	TGTGCCAGCAGTTTGCAGGGGGAGAACTATGGCTACACCTTC	TRBD1	few	TRBV2	TRBJ1-2
CASSLGTSGGNEQFF	TGTGCCAGCAGCTTAGGTACTAGCGGGGGAAATGAGCAGTTCTTC	TRBD2	many	TRBV7-7	TRBJ2-1
CASSLRRGHSYYGYTF	TGTGCCAGCAGCCTACGACGGGGGCACTCCTACTATGGCTACACCTTC	.	.	TRBV12-3/TRBV12-4	TRBJ1-2
CASGRDTGELFF	TGTGCTAGTGGTAGAGACACCGGGGAGCTGTTTTTT	.	.	TRBV12-5	TRBJ2-2
CASSQGAGFGGELFF	TGTGCCAGCAGCCAAGGAGCGGGATTTGGCGGGGAGCTGTTTTTT	TRBD2	.	TRBV4-2	TRBJ2-2
CASSLFGVANTGELFF	TGTGCCAGCAGTTTATTCGGGGTTGCGAACACCGGGGAGCTGTTTTTT	.	many	TRBV28	TRBJ2-2
CASRYTGARAENTIYF	TGTGCCAGCCGATACACAGGGGCTAGGGCTGAAAACACCATATATTTT	TRBD1	.	TRBV7-8	TRBJ1-3
CATSDPRGTSETQYF	TGTGCCACCAGTGATCCACGTGGGACCTCAGAGACCCAGTACTTC	.	.	TRBV24-1	TRBJ2-5
CASSPETGPSTDTQYF	TGTGCCAGCAGCCCAGAGACAGGGCCTAGCACAGATACGCAGTATTTT	TRBD1	many	TRBV7-9	TRBJ2-3
CASSLGIAFEQYF	TGTGCCAGCAGCTTGGGGATAGCGTTCGAGCAGTACTTC	.	many	TRBV5-6	TRBJ2-7
CASTPIGSYNEQFF	TGTGCCAGCACCCCCATTGGCTCCTACAATGAGCAGTTCTTC	.	many	TRBV11-2	TRBJ2-1
CASSLRGPPGSPLHF	TGTGCCAGCAGCCTCAGGGGGCCGCCCGGTTCACCCCTCCACTTT	TRBD1	many	TRBV28	TRBJ1-6
CSARHGANVLTF	TGCAGTGCTAGGCACGGGGCCAACGTCCTGACTTTC	.	.	TRBV20-1	TRBJ2-6
CASSRSPTPDRGTGELFF	TGCGCCAGCAGCCGATCTCCCACCCCGGACAGGGGCACCGGGGAGCTGTTTTTT	TRBD1	.	TRBV4-1	TRBJ2-2
CASSFYVGTPGELFF	TGTGCCAGCAGTTTTTACGTGGGGACCCCCGGGGAGCTGTTTTTT	.	many	TRBV28	TRBJ2-2
CASSLVYRNTEAFF	TGTGCCAGCAGCTTAGTGTACAGGAACACTGAAGCTTTCTTT	.	.	TRBV7-2	TRBJ1-1
CASRVDRGYTEAFF	TGTGCCAGCAGAGTCGACAGGGGATACACTGAAGCTTTCTTT	TRBD1	few	TRBV6-5	TRBJ1-1
CASSPRDISYEQYF	TGTGCCAGCAGTCCCCGGGACATATCCTACGAGCAGTACTTC	.	.	TRBV12-3/TRBV12-4	TRBJ2-7
CATDTGTLRRYF	TGTGCTACGGACACAGGGACCCTTCGGAGGTACTTC	.	few	TRBV28	TRBJ2-7
CASSLVITEAFF	TGTGCCAGCAGTTTAGTGATCACTGAAGCTTTCTTT	.	.	TRBV12-3/TRBV12-4	TRBJ1-1
CASSLSWGLSSYNEQFF	TGTGCCAGCAGCTTATCGTGGGGTTTGAGCTCCTACAATGAGCAGTTCTTC	.	medium-sized	TRBV7-2	TRBJ2-1
CASSLNGNSPLHF	TGTGCCAGCAGCTTAAACGGCAATTCACCCCTCCACTTT	.	.	TRBV7-3	TRBJ1-6
CASSDGINEQFF	TGTGCCAGCAGTGACGGGATAAATGAGCAGTTCTTC	.	many	TRBV6-4	TRBJ2-1
CASSPNQETQYF	TGTGCCAGCAGTCCAAACCAAGAGACCCAGTACTTC	.	many	TRBV27	TRBJ2-5
CASSKSRTSGPDTQYF	TGTGCCAGTAGTAAATCCAGGACTAGCGGCCCAGATACGCAGTATTTT	TRBD2	few	TRBV19	TRBJ2-3